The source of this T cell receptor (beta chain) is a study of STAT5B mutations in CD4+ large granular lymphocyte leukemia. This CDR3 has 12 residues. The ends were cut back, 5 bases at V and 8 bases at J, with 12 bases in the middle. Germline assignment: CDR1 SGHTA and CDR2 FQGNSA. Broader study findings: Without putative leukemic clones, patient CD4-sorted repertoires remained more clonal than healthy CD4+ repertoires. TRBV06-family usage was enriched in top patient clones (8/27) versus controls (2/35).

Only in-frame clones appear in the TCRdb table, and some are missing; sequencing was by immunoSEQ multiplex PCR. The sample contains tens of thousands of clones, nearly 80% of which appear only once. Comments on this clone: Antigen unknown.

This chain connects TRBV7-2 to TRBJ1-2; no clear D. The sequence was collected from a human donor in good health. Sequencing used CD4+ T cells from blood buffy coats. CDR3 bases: TGTGCCAGCAGCGGACGGGCCGGGGGCTACACCTTC. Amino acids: CASSGRAGGYTF.